This entry lists 31 T cell receptor beta chains sequenced from one sample in a study of control samples from healthy donors and cancer patients. TCRdb keeps only in-frame clones here, not all; method: immunoSEQ multiplex PCR. The sample shows tens of thousands of clones, around 85% of them seen only once. The sequencing sample was made of PBMCs. These receptors all come from a man aged 65-85 years with lung cancer.

The chain recombines TRBV5-3 with TRBJ2-3, with 8 bases identical to TRBD1. TRBV5-3 is an ORF; its function is uncertain. This CDR3 comprises 17 residues. V shed 2 bases and J 5 bases; nucleotides not matched to a gene: 13. CDR3 nucleotide sequence: TGTGCCAGAAGCTTTGGCCGACGGCAGGGGGCAAGAGATACGCAGTATTTT. Amino acids: CARSFGRRQGARDTQYF.

A single count supports this clone. The chain employs TRBV9 and TRBJ1-6; weak D call: TRBD1 (6 bases). The V end lost 0 bases, the J end lost 5 bases, and 9 bases lay between the germline ends. The CDR3 runs 15 residues. Germline values: CDR1 SGDLS, CDR2 YYNGEE. CDR3 nucleotides: TGTGCCAGCAGCGTAGGGACAGCTAATAATTCACCCCTCCACTTT. Translating it yields CASSVGTANNSPLHF.

This clone was observed a few times. The chain employs TRBV18 and TRBJ2-3, with 12 bases matching TRBD2. J lost 2 bases, V lost 3 bases, and 9 bases had no gene match. The CDR3 loop spans 18 amino acids. The germline gives CDR1 KGHSH, CDR2 LQKENI. This chain's CDR3 is CASSPRMTSGGSTDTQYF. The CDR3 DNA reads TGTGCCAGCTCACCCCGGATGACTAGCGGGGGTTCCACAGATACGCAGTATTTT.

The rearrangement joins TRBV6-5 to TRBJ2-4; TRBD2 is a possible D gene (5 bases). The germline V gene has CDR1 MNHEY and CDR2 SVGAGI. The ends were cut back, 6 bases at V and 1 base at J, with 13 bases in the middle. The CDR3 is 15 amino acids. CDR3 DNA sequence: TGTGCCAGCAGCACCGAAGGGAGCGCCAAAAACATTCAGTACTTC. Encoded protein: CASSTEGSAKNIQYF.

The table lists this clone with a count of one. This chain connects TRBV18 to TRBJ1-2, with D possibly being TRBD1 (5 bases). This CDR3 has 15 residues. Germline CDR1 and CDR2: KGHSH and LQKENI. V lost 2 bases, J lost 3 bases, and 13 bases lay in between. CDR3 DNA sequence: TGTGCCAGCTCACCATCAGGGCAATTGGACTATGGCTACACCTTC. This codes for CASSPSGQLDYGYTF.

V usage is TRBV15 and J usage is TRBJ2-2; 7 bases are shared with TRBD2. The CDR3 loop spans 17 amino acids. Looked up from germline, CDR1 is LNHNV and CDR2 is YYDKDF (reference sequence). V lost 2 bases, J lost 3 bases, and 9 bases stayed unmatched. This CDR3 reads CATSRPRTRADTGELFF. Written as DNA, the CDR3 is TGTGCCACCAGCAGACCTAGGACTAGAGCGGACACCGGGGAGCTGTTTTTT.

The chain has TRBV7-6 and TRBJ2-3; a possible D gene is TRBD1 (6 bases). The CDR3 sequence is 15 residues long. Germline V gene lookup returns CDR1 SGHVS and CDR2 FNYEAQ. V was pared by 1 base and J by 1 base, with 9 bases between. The CDR3 reads CASSLVGGGTDTQYF. CDR3 coding DNA: TGTGCCAGCAGCTTAGTTGGGGGCGGCACAGATACGCAGTATTTT.

This chain links TRBV6-5 with TRBJ1-1; no definite D call. The CDR3 covers 13 residues. V shed 2 bases and J shed 1 base, with 5 bases lying between them. Germline CDR1 MNHEY, CDR2 SVGAGI. CDR3 amino acids: CASSYRGNTEAFF. CDR3 DNA sequence: TGTGCCAGCAGTTACCGGGGGAACACTGAAGCTTTCTTT.

The chain has TRBV18 and TRBJ2-1, with 10 bases lining up with TRBD1. This CDR3 spans 15 amino acids. Germline V lookup: CDR1 KGHSH, CDR2 LQKENI. The J segment lost 6 bases and the V segment lost 3 bases, leaving 5 bases of the junction unmatched. The CDR3 protein is CASSPDRGRGNEQFF. CDR3 DNA sequence: TGTGCCAGCTCACCCGACAGGGGGCGCGGCAATGAGCAGTTCTTC. Filled out from reference TRBV18 and TRBJ2-1, the complete variable domain reads NAGVMQNPRHLVRRRGQEARLRCSPMKGHSHVYWYRQLPEEGLKFMVYLQKENIIDESGMPKERFSAEFPKEGPSILRIQQVVRGDSAAYFCASSPDRGRGNEQFFGPGTRLTVL.

The CDR3 protein is CASSLVHGYTF. CDR3 in DNA: TGTGCCAGCAGCTTGGTTCATGGCTACACCTTC. The J gene is TRBJ1-2, the V gene TRBV5-6, with unresolved D. CDR1 SGHDT and CDR2 YYEEEE come from the germline V gene. With 0 bases removed from V and 6 bases from J, the gap between germline ends came to 3 bases. CDR3 length equals 11 residues.

This sequence joins TRBV6-1 and TRBJ2-7, with 8 bases fitting TRBD2. The germline CDR1 and CDR2 sequences are MNHNS and SASEGT. With V trimmed by 3 bases and J by 9 bases, 4 bases remained unmatched. The CDR3 runs 12 residues. Here the CDR3 reads CASSDTAGGQYF. CDR3 DNA sequence: TGTGCCAGCAGTGATACCGCGGGGGGGCAGTACTTC.

A few counts support this clone. Other DNA sequences within the sample encode an identical CDR3. V and J are TRBV28 and TRBJ2-7, with 12 bases fitting TRBD2. The CDR3 has 15 residues. Germline lookup yields CDR1 MDHEN and CDR2 SYDVKM. J lost 2 bases, V lost 5 bases, and 4 bases had no gene match. CDR3 sequence reads: CASSPLAGGPYEQYF. The DNA of the CDR3 is TGTGCCAGCAGTCCCCTAGCGGGGGGGCCCTACGAGCAGTACTTC.

The chain is built from TRBV6-5 and TRBJ1-1; D unresolved. The ends were cut back, 7 bases at V and 6 bases at J, with 18 bases in the middle. Germline assignment: CDR1 MNHEY and CDR2 SVGAGI. The CDR3 consists of 14 residues. CDR3 DNA sequence: TGTGCCAGCACTGACTCGTGGTCAAGCCCTGAAGCTTTCTTT. As protein: CASTDSWSSPEAFF.

V and J are TRBV20-1 and TRBJ1-2; D uncertain. Germline values: CDR1 DFQATT, CDR2 SNEGSKA (reference sequence). The CDR3 consists of 11 residues. V was trimmed by 6 bases and J by 4 bases, leaving 9 bases between them. The CDR3 sequence is CSASGGYGYTF. CDR3 nucleotides: TGCAGTGCGAGCGGCGGCTATGGCTACACCTTC.

V usage is TRBV2 and J usage is TRBJ2-7, with D perhaps given as TRBD1 or TRBD2 (5 bases each). Germline lookup yields CDR1 SNHLY and CDR2 FYNNEI. The CDR3 is made up of 9 amino acids. The V end was cut by 8 bases, the J end by 8 bases, with 7 bases between. The chain's CDR3 is CASGGQQYF. DNA for the CDR3: TGTGCCAGCGGGGGACAGCAGTACTTC.

V usage is TRBV6-4 and J usage is TRBJ1-6; D is undetermined. V lost 3 bases to trimming and J lost 9 bases, with 15 bases between them. Germline V gives CDR1 MRHNA, CDR2 SNTAGT. This CDR3 has 15 amino acids. CDR3 DNA: TGTGCCAGCAGTGAACGAGCCCTCGGAGGTTCACCCCTCCACTTT. Encoded protein: CASSERALGGSPLHF.

V gene TRBV5-8 combines with J gene TRBJ1-5, with a possible D match to TRBD1 (6 bases). CDR1 is SGHTS and CDR2 is YDEGEE in the germline V gene. The CDR3 spans 17 residues. Deletions cut 2 bases from V and 5 bases from J, with 20 bases between. The CDR3 sequence: CASSFRVPTGRDQPQHF. CDR3 sequence (DNA): TGTGCCAGCAGCTTTAGGGTCCCTACAGGGAGGGATCAGCCCCAGCATTTT.

This clone was counted a few times. The genes are TRBV29-1 and TRBJ2-7, with TRBD1 matching over 7 bases. Germline V gene sequence: CDR1 SQVTM, CDR2 ANQGSEA. The CDR3 sequence is 13 residues long. V dropped 1 base and J dropped 2; count of bases not matched to a gene: 2. CDR3 nucleotides: TGCAGCGTTGAAGGGCAGGGGGCCTACGAGCAGTACTTC. This sequence encodes CSVEGQGAYEQYF.

The chain carries TRBV7-9 and TRBJ1-1, with D maybe TRBD1 (5 bases). From germline, CDR1 is SEHNR and CDR2 FQNEAQ (reference sequence). The germline V and J ends were trimmed by 6 bases and 2 bases, with 19 bases remaining between them. The CDR3 consists of 16 residues. The CDR3 region is CASRSSWGRLNTEAFF. For the CDR3, the DNA is TGTGCCAGCAGGTCCTCGTGGGGACGGCTAAACACTGAAGCTTTCTTT.

The chain is built from TRBV28 and TRBJ2-7; maybe TRBD2 (5 bases). In germline, CDR1 is MDHEN, CDR2 SYDVKM. The CDR3 has 14 residues. V shed 3 bases and J shed 2 bases, with 11 bases lying between them. The CDR3 loop is CASSFLSGTYEQYF. The CDR3 coding sequence is TGTGCCAGCAGTTTTCTGTCGGGGACCTACGAGCAGTACTTC. Full variable domain (outside the CDR3, taken from reference TRBV28 and TRBJ2-7): DVKVTQSSRYLVKRTGEKVFLECVQDMDHENMFWYRQDPGLGLRLIYFSYDVKMKEKGDIPEGYSVSREKKERFSLILESASTNQTSMYLCASSFLSGTYEQYFGPGTRLTVT.

The CDR3 region is CATSRLAGKQQETQYF. CDR3 DNA: TGTGCCACCTCTAGACTAGCCGGGAAGCAACAAGAGACCCAGTACTTC. The chain is built from TRBV2 and TRBJ2-5; TRBD2 agrees at 7 bases. CDR1 is SNHLY, CDR2 FYNNEI, per germline. Trimming cost V 10 bases and J 2 bases; bases outside gene matches: 16. This CDR3 is 16 amino acids long.

The chain is built from TRBV27 and TRBJ1-3; D may be TRBD1 (6 bases). The CDR3 extends over 15 amino acids. Trimming removed 10 bases at V and 4 bases at J, with 20 bases between. Germline-derived CDR1 and CDR2 are MNHEY and SMNVEV (reference sequence). The CDR3 region has the DNA TGTGCCACACCGGAGCAGGGGCTAGGAGGAAACACCATATATTTT. Translation gives CATPEQGLGGNTIYF.

By share, this clone ranks as medium-sized (0.01 to 0.1%). This chain joins TRBV15 and TRBJ1-2; D not resolved. Trimming stripped 3 bases from V and 4 bases from J, with 15 bases between. The CDR3 totals 15 residues. Germline V CDR1 and CDR2: LNHNV, YYDKDF (reference sequence). The CDR3 coding sequence is TGTGCCACCAGCAGCTTGGACGGAGAGTTCTATGGCTACACCTTC. It is translated as CATSSLDGEFYGYTF.

The genes are TRBV9 and TRBJ2-7; the match to TRBD1 covers 9 bases. The CDR3 is 15 amino acids. Germline CDR1 and CDR2: SGDLS and YYNGEE. V trimming: 1 base; J trimming: 3 bases; junction bases outside the gene matches: 5. CDR3 sequence: CASSVTGTGLYEQYF. The CDR3, as DNA: TGTGCCAGCAGCGTAACCGGGACAGGGCTCTACGAGCAGTACTTC.

The J gene is TRBJ1-1, the V gene TRBV9; TRBD1 matches at 11 bases. The length of the CDR3 is 14 residues. Trimming took 4 bases from V and 6 from J; bases not matched to a gene: 5. CDR1 SGDLS and CDR2 YYNGEE come from the germline V gene. The CDR3 protein is CASSPQGQGAEAFF. The DNA of the CDR3 is TGTGCCAGCAGCCCGCAGGGACAGGGGGCTGAAGCTTTCTTT.

The V gene is TRBV19, the J gene TRBJ2-2; D might be TRBD1 (5 bases). Trimming took 3 bases from V and 6 from J, leaving 14 bases between them. CDR1 is LNHDA and CDR2 is SQIVND in the germline V gene (reference sequence). This CDR3 has 15 amino acids. The CDR3 reads CASSIQGPFPGELFF. CDR3 DNA sequence: TGTGCCAGTAGTATTCAGGGCCCGTTCCCCGGGGAGCTGTTTTTT.

This chain links TRBV24-1 with TRBJ2-5; D remains ambiguous. In germline, CDR1 is KGHDR, CDR2 SFDVKD. The CDR3 runs 16 residues. V lost 3 bases, J lost 0 bases, and 13 bases lay in between. CDR3 region: CATSDSFKAHQETQYF. CDR3 DNA: TGTGCCACCAGTGATAGTTTTAAGGCCCACCAAGAGACCCAGTACTTC.

The gene calls are TRBV9 and TRBJ1-3; D is possibly TRBD1 (5 bases). V was pared by 4 bases and J by 4 bases, with 15 bases between. Germline loops: CDR1 SGDLS, CDR2 YYNGEE. This CDR3 region has 15 residues. The CDR3 DNA follows: TGTGCCAGCAGCCCCCCGGGGGTGCGGGGAAACACCATATATTTT. This sequence encodes CASSPPGVRGNTIYF.

This chain uses TRBV13 with TRBJ2-1; a possible D gene is TRBD2 (5 bases). V gave up 6 bases and J gave up 6 bases, with 18 bases separating them. Germline CDR1 and CDR2: PRHDT and FYEKMQ (reference sequence). The CDR3 runs to 15 residues. The CDR3 here is CASSSRRSSGNEQFF. The CDR3, as DNA: TGTGCCAGCAGTTCCCGGCGTTCGAGCGGCAATGAGCAGTTCTTC.

This clone has just a few counts. The chain employs TRBV6-4 and TRBJ2-3, with D perhaps TRBD1 or TRBD2 (5 bases each). V was shortened by 3 bases and J by 5 bases, with 15 bases between the two germline ends. There are 15 residues in the CDR3. CDR1 and CDR2 from the germline V gene are MRHNA and SNTAGT. CDR3 sequence (DNA): TGTGCCAGCAGTGATGCGGCCAGGGAGATAGATACGCAGTATTTT. Encoded protein: CASSDAAREIDTQYF.

V usage is TRBV14 and J usage is TRBJ1-6; 9 nucleotides align to TRBD1. The junction had 7 bases not matched to a gene; V was cut back by 3 bases and J by 7 bases. This CDR3 is 16 amino acids long. Germline CDR1 reads SGHDN; CDR2 reads FVKESK. This CDR3 reads CASSHRTGVGNSPLHF. Here the CDR3 DNA reads TGTGCCAGCAGCCACCGGACAGGGGTAGGGAATTCACCCCTCCACTTT.